One sample yielded the 30 T cell receptor beta chains listed below, sequenced in a study of cytomegalovirus exposure and HLA in healthy donors. The PCR employed 60 Vbeta primers together with 13 Jbeta primers. Measured with immunoSEQ multiplex PCR; TCRdb has only the in-frame clones, and not every one. The data show 60,000 to 70,000 clones, with roughly 84% seen just once and about 2.8% held by the top ten. Sample: PBMCs. All receptors derive from a woman between 25 and 40 years old in good health and CMV-seronegative.

This clone was recorded once. CDR3 sequence: CASRGAKNSPLHF. The CDR3 region has the DNA TGTGCCAGCAGGGGGGCAAAAAATTCACCCCTCCACTTT. The chain has TRBV27 and TRBJ1-6, with a possible D match to TRBD1 (6 bases). The V and J ends lost 6 bases and 7 bases respectively, with 10 bases between them. The CDR3 loop spans 13 amino acids. CDR1 is MNHEY, CDR2 SMNVEV, per germline (reference sequence).

The chain has TRBV11-3 and TRBJ1-1, with TRBD1 identical over 10 bases. V was pared by 1 base and J by 1 base, with 6 bases of the junction left unmatched. Germline loops: CDR1 SGHNT, CDR2 YENEEA. CDR3 length equals 17 residues. This chain's CDR3 is CASSLGGDRGPNTEAFF. CDR3 DNA sequence: TGTGCCAGCAGCTTAGGGGGGGACAGGGGACCGAACACTGAAGCTTTCTTT.

This chain joins TRBV14 and TRBJ2-3; perhaps TRBD2 as D (5 bases). CDR1 and CDR2 from the germline V gene are SGHDN and FVKESK. CDR3 length: 15 residues. V lost 1 base, J lost 6 bases, and 14 bases lay in between. The CDR3 DNA reads TGTGCCAGCAGCCAAGGAGGGCCCGGGGTTGATACGCAGTATTTT. It translates to CASSQGGPGVDTQYF.

Details on this clone: The sample has other DNA sequences that encode this CDR3 too. The CDR3 DNA reads as TGTGCCATCGGGACAGCGCGGGGAGGCACAGATACGCAGTATTTT. This translates into CAIGTARGGTDTQYF. The chain joins TRBV10-3 to TRBJ2-3; D possibly corresponds to TRBD1 (7 bases). CDR3 length: 15 residues. Germline V gene data show CDR1 as ENHRY and CDR2 as SYGVKD. V was cut by 8 bases and J by 1 base, with 16 bases left in between.

The V and J genes are TRBV12-5 and TRBJ2-3; TRBD2 matches at 12 bases. Germline V gene lookup returns CDR1 LGHNT and CDR2 FRNRAP. The CDR3 runs to 14 residues. V gave up 6 bases and J gave up 4 bases; unmatched junction bases: 2. CDR3 sequence reads: CASGLAGGPDTQYF. The CDR3 nucleotides are TGTGCTAGTGGACTAGCGGGAGGACCAGATACGCAGTATTTT. The complete variable domain, with remaining parts taken from reference TRBV12-5 and TRBJ2-3, reads DARVTQTPRHKVTEMGQEVTMRCQPILGHNTVFWYRQTMMQGLELLAYFRNRAPLDDSGMPKDRFSAEMPDATLATLKIQPSEPRDSAVYFCASGLAGGPDTQYFGPGTRLTVL.

The genes are TRBV9 and TRBJ2-1; 9 bases fit TRBD1. The germline V gene has CDR1 SGDLS and CDR2 YYNGEE. Trimming cost V 4 bases and J 7 bases; bases outside gene matches: 12. CDR3 size: 16 residues. In DNA, the CDR3 is TGTGCCAGCAGCCCGCGCCCGGGACAGGGTAGGAATGAGCAGTTCTTC. Amino acids: CASSPRPGQGRNEQFF.

The chain recombines TRBV25-1 with TRBJ2-5; D possibly corresponds to TRBD2 (6 bases). Trimming left V 8 bases short and J 4 bases short, with 14 bases between. Germline lookup yields CDR1 MGHDK and CDR2 SYGVNS. There are 13 residues in the CDR3. The DNA of the CDR3 is TGTGCCAGCCAACCCCCGGGACTAGAGACCCAGTACTTC. Translating gives CASQPPGLETQYF.

The table lists this clone with a few counts. V is TRBV4-1 and J is TRBJ2-3; TRBD2 matches at 10 bases. The V gene's germline CDR1 is MGHRA and CDR2 YSYEKL. Trimming cost V 2 bases and J 5 bases; bases outside gene matches: 7. The CDR3 has 16 residues. CDR3 nucleotides: TGCGCCAGCAGCCAAACCACAGCGGGGGGGTTAGATACGCAGTATTTT. Amino acid sequence: CASSQTTAGGLDTQYF.

The chain carries TRBV2 and TRBJ2-1; 11 nucleotides line up with TRBD1. This CDR3 spans 15 amino acids. The V gene's germline CDR1 is SNHLY and CDR2 FYNNEI. The trim removed 6 bases at V and 7 bases at J, leaving 8 bases unmatched. The CDR3 coding sequence is TGTGCCAGCAGGGGGGACAGGGGGATAAGGAATGAGCAGTTCTTC. Protein sequence: CASRGDRGIRNEQFF.

The rearrangement joins TRBV29-1 to TRBJ1-2, with a weak D call TRBD1 (5 bases). The germline CDR1 and CDR2 sequences are SQVTM and ANQGSEA. The germline V and J ends were trimmed by 1 base and 4 bases, with 7 bases remaining between them. The CDR3 is 12 residues long. DNA of the CDR3: TGCAGCGTTGAAGGACAGTCCTATGGCTACACCTTC. As protein: CSVEGQSYGYTF.

The chain joins TRBV5-4 to TRBJ2-5; TRBD2 might be the D (6 bases). Trimming pared 0 bases from V and 2 bases from J, leaving 8 bases between. The CDR3 consists of 14 residues. Germline V gene lookup returns CDR1 SGHNT and CDR2 YYREEE (reference sequence). DNA for the CDR3: TGTGCCAGCAGCTTGGGTGGGGGGCAAGAGACCCAGTACTTC. Its protein is CASSLGGGQETQYF.

The chain's CDR3 is CASSASGGDVEQYF. Here the CDR3 DNA reads TGTGCCAGCAGCGCAAGCGGGGGGGATGTCGAGCAGTACTTC. The V gene is TRBV7-9, the J gene TRBJ2-5; 10 bases are shared with TRBD2. The DNA end favors TRBJ2-7, so the J call may be wrong. Per the germline V gene, CDR1 is SEHNR and CDR2 is FQNEAQ (reference sequence). This CDR3 has 14 amino acids.

CDR3 sequence reads: CSAGGLYEQYF. The DNA of the CDR3 is TGCAGTGCTGGTGGCCTCTACGAGCAGTACTTC. The chain carries TRBV20-1 and TRBJ2-7, with D unresolved. The CDR3 is 11 residues long. Germline values: CDR1 DFQATT, CDR2 SNEGSKA (reference sequence). V was clipped by 5 bases and J by 3 bases, with 8 bases between them.

J is TRBJ1-2 and V is TRBV6-1; 7 nucleotides align to TRBD1. Germline assignment: CDR1 MNHNS and CDR2 SASEGT. The CDR3 extends over 14 amino acids. The V gene end was trimmed by 11 bases and the J gene end by 0 bases; junction bases not matched to a gene: 9. CDR3 nucleotides: TGTGCCTCTGGGCGGGACAGCACTAACTATGGCTACACCTTC. This sequence encodes CASGRDSTNYGYTF.

This clone occurred a few times. Other nucleotide sequences from this sample produce the same CDR3. This chain joins TRBV19 and TRBJ2-2; 7 bases match TRBD2. From germline, CDR1 is LNHDA and CDR2 SQIVND (reference sequence). Losses at the gene ends were 3 bases for V and 4 bases for J; bases not matched to a gene: 2. This CDR3 has 14 residues. This chain's CDR3 is CASSIGGVTGELFF. The CDR3 region has the DNA TGTGCCAGTAGTATTGGGGGGGTCACCGGGGAGCTGTTTTTT. Full variable domain (rest looked up from reference TRBV19 and TRBJ2-2): DGGITQSPKYLFRKEGQNVTLSCEQNLNHDAMYWYRQDPGQGLRLIYYSQIVNDFQKGDIAEGYSVSREKKESFPLTVTSAQKNPTAFYLCASSIGGVTGELFFGEGSRLTVL.

The chain is built from TRBV27 and TRBJ2-5; TRBD1 matches 7 bases. The length of the CDR3 is 15 residues. From germline, CDR1 is MNHEY and CDR2 SMNVEV (reference sequence). Trimming took 0 bases from V and 4 from J; bases not matched to a gene: 5. CDR3 amino acids: CASSLSQGVGETQYF. The DNA for the CDR3 is TGTGCCAGCAGTTTATCGCAGGGGGTCGGAGAGACCCAGTACTTC.

The chain couples TRBV11-2 to TRBJ1-1; TRBD1 is a possible D gene (6 bases). The ends were cut back, 4 bases at V and 5 bases at J, with 14 bases in the middle. Per the germline V gene, CDR1 is SGHAT and CDR2 is FQNNGV. This CDR3 has 14 residues. DNA of the CDR3: TGTGCCAGCAGCTGGGGGGCCGGGAGGACTGAAGCTTTCTTT. This encodes CASSWGAGRTEAFF.

This rearrangement joins TRBV10-3 to TRBJ2-1; D perhaps matches TRBD2 (5 bases). V was clipped by 2 bases and J by 8 bases, with 13 bases between them. The CDR3 is 14 residues long. Germline CDR1 is ENHRY and CDR2 is SYGVKD. The CDR3 region has the DNA TGTGCCATCAGTGAGCTAGCCGTTAAGGATGAGCAGTTCTTC. It codes for CAISELAVKDEQFF.

This chain connects TRBV10-3 to TRBJ2-2; TRBD2 agrees at 12 bases. The CDR3 has 16 residues. The ends lost 7 bases at V and 0 bases at J; junction bases unmatched: 3. The germline CDR1 and CDR2 sequences are ENHRY and SYGVKD. CDR3 region: CAIMWTSGTNTGELFF. In DNA, the CDR3 is TGTGCCATCATGTGGACTAGCGGGACGAACACCGGGGAGCTGTTTTTT.

The chain has TRBV7-8 and TRBJ2-7; D is undetermined. In germline, CDR1 is SGHVS, CDR2 FQNEAQ. Trimming took off 5 bases at V and 1 base at J, with 15 bases between the two ends. This CDR3 has 15 amino acids. CDR3 in amino acids: CASSEQWAPSYEQYV. Written as DNA, the CDR3 is TGTGCCAGCAGCGAACAATGGGCACCTTCCTACGAGCAGTACGTC.

The chain is built from TRBV6-6 and TRBJ1-2; D is unclear. Trimming left V 2 bases short and J 2 bases short, with 9 bases between. Germline V gene lookup returns CDR1 MNHNY and CDR2 SVGAGI (reference sequence). This CDR3 is built from 14 residues. Here the CDR3 reads CASSYGGTNYGYTF. CDR3 DNA: TGTGCCAGCAGTTACGGCGGCACCAACTATGGCTACACCTTC.

The chain is built from TRBV30 and TRBJ1-1, with D uncertain. Deletions cut 0 bases from V and 1 base from J, with 6 bases between. The CDR3 length is 13 residues. CDR1 is GTSNPN and CDR2 is SVGIG in the germline V gene (reference sequence). CDR3 residues: CAWSVLSNTEAFF. The DNA of the CDR3 is TGTGCCTGGAGTGTACTTTCGAACACTGAAGCTTTCTTT. Using reference TRBV30 and TRBJ1-1 for the parts outside the CDR3, the full variable domain is SQTIHQWPATLVQPVGSPLSLECTVEGTSNPNLYWYRQAAGRGLQLLFYSVGIGQISSEVPQNLSASRPQDRQFILSSKKLLLSDSGFYLCAWSVLSNTEAFFGQGTRLTVV.

This clone appeared once. The gene calls are TRBV29-1 and TRBJ1-2; D gene uncertain. The V gene lost 1 base and the J gene lost 1 base, with 7 bases spanning the gap. Germline assignment: CDR1 SQVTM and CDR2 ANQGSEA. The CDR3 covers 13 residues. The chain's CDR3 is CSVEGGFNYGYTF. The CDR3 DNA reads as TGCAGCGTTGAAGGAGGGTTTAACTATGGCTACACCTTC. Combining the CDR3 with reference TRBV29-1 and TRBJ1-2 gives the whole variable domain SAVISQKPSRDICQRGTSLTIQCQVDSQVTMMFWYRQQPGQSLTLIATANQGSEATYESGFVIDKFPISRPNLTFSTLTVSNMSPEDSSIYLCSVEGGFNYGYTFGSGTRLTVV.

V is TRBV30 and J is TRBJ1-2, with 7 bases matching TRBD1. The junction had 3 bases not matched to a gene; V was cut back by 0 bases and J by 2 bases. Germline V gene sequence: CDR1 GTSNPN, CDR2 SVGIG (reference sequence). The CDR3 covers 14 residues. CDR3 sequence reads: CAWSVGGQNYGYTF. Here the CDR3 DNA reads TGTGCCTGGAGTGTGGGGGGACAGAACTATGGCTACACCTTC.

The chain recombines TRBV18 with TRBJ1-1; 10 positions agree with TRBD1. V was clipped by 2 bases and J by 4 bases; unmatched bases: 7. The CDR3 spans 16 residues. Germline CDR1 is KGHSH and CDR2 is LQKENI. The CDR3 loop reads CASSPVLDRGLTEAFF. The CDR3 DNA reads TGTGCCAGCTCACCAGTATTAGACAGGGGGCTCACTGAAGCTTTCTTT.

The V call is TRBV7-6, the J call TRBJ1-1, with a possible D match to TRBD1 (5 bases). The V gene lost 5 bases and the J gene lost 7 bases, with 14 bases spanning the gap. CDR3 length: 13 amino acids. Germline V CDR1 and CDR2: SGHVS, FNYEAQ. The DNA of the CDR3 is TGTGCCAGCAGCCTACGACAGACCAGTGAAGCTTTCTTT. It codes for CASSLRQTSEAFF. Using reference TRBV7-6 and TRBJ1-1 for the parts outside the CDR3, the full variable domain is GAGVSQSPRYKVTKRGQDVALRCDPISGHVSLYWYRQALGQGPEFLTYFNYEAQQDKSGLPNDRFSAERPEGSISTLTIQRTEQRDSAMYRCASSLRQTSEAFFGQGTRLTVV.

The chain has TRBV13 and TRBJ2-3, with 10 bases that match TRBD2. J gave up 0 bases and V 0 bases, and 0 bases lay outside the gene matches. Per the germline V gene, CDR1 is PRHDT and CDR2 is FYEKMQ (reference sequence). There are 16 residues in the CDR3. Written as DNA, the CDR3 is TGTGCCAGCAGCTTAGGAGCGGGGGGGAGCACAGATACGCAGTATTTT. It specifies CASSLGAGGSTDTQYF.

The chain has TRBV7-6 and TRBJ2-3; 15 bases are a match to TRBD2. Looked up from germline, CDR1 is SGHVS and CDR2 is FNYEAQ. V gave up 6 bases and J gave up 4 bases; unmatched junction bases: 14. CDR3 length equals 19 residues. CDR3 residues: CASSSRLGLAGGLPDTQYF. DNA for the CDR3: TGTGCCAGCAGTTCACGATTGGGACTAGCGGGAGGCCTACCAGATACGCAGTATTTT.

J is TRBJ2-5 and V is TRBV9, with D uncertain. The CDR3 is made up of 14 amino acids. With 3 bases removed from V and 4 bases from J, the gap between germline ends came to 13 bases. From germline, CDR1 is SGDLS and CDR2 YYNGEE. DNA for the CDR3: TGTGCCAGCAGCGGAGGCAGCCTTTTAGAGACCCAGTACTTC. Protein sequence: CASSGGSLLETQYF.

The chain links TRBV7-9 to TRBJ2-7; 11 positions agree with TRBD1. CDR3 length: 15 amino acids. Unmatched junction bases numbered 3, after V lost 5 bases and J lost 0 bases. The germline gives CDR1 SEHNR, CDR2 FQNEAQ (reference sequence). The CDR3: CASSRGTGGSYEQYV. CDR3 DNA sequence: TGTGCCAGCAGCCGAGGGACAGGGGGCTCCTACGAGCAGTACGTC.